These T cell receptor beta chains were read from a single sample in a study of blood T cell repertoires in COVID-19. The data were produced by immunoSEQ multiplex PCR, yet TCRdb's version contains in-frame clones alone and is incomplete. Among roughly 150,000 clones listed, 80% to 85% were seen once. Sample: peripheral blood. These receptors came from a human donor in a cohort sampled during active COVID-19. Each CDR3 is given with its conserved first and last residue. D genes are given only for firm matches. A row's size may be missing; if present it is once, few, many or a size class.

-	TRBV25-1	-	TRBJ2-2	TGTGCCAGCGCAGGGATCTTACCTCCGAACACCGGGGAGCTGTTTTTT	CASAGILPPNTGELFF
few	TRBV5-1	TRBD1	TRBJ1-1	TGCGCCAGCAGCCCACCGGGACAGTTGATGACTGAAGCTTTCTTT	CASSPPGQLMTEAFF
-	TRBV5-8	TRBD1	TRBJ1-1	TGTGCCAGCAGCTGGGGACAGATCAACACTGAAGCTTTCTTT	CASSWGQINTEAFF
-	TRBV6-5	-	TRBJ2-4	TGTGCCAGCAGTTACTCTTCCCCAGGGGCCAAAAACATTCAGTACTTC	CASSYSSPGAKNIQYF
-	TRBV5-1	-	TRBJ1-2	TGCGCCAGCAGCTTGAGGTCCACAGGGAACTATGGCTACACCTTC	CASSLRSTGNYGYTF
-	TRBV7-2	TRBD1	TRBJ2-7	TGTGCCAGCAGCTTCAGGACAGGCAACTACGAGCAGTACTTC	CASSFRTGNYEQYF
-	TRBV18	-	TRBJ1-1	TGTGCCAGCTCCTCAACCCTCCCCGGGAACACTGAAGCTTTCTTT	CASSSTLPGNTEAFF
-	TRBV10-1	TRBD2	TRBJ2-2	TGCGCCAGCAGTAAATATAGCGGGGCGAACACCGGGGAGCTGTTTTTT	CASSKYSGANTGELFF
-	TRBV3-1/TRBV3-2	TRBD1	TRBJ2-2	TGTGCCAGCAGCCAACCGGACAGGGGGCGGACCGGGGAGCTGTTTTTT	CASSQPDRGRTGELFF
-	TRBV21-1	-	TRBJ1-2	TGTGCCAGCACCATTTGGAGGGGAGGCTACACCTTC	CASTIWRGGYTF
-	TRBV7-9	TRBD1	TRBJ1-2	TGTGCCAGCAGCTTATTCACAGGGGAAAACTATGGCTACACCTTC	CASSLFTGENYGYTF
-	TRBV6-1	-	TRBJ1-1	TGTGCCAGCAGCGCAGGGACAAGTAGGAACACTGAAGCTTTCTTT	CASSAGTSRNTEAFF
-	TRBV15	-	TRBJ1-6	TGTGCCACCAGCAGAGACCCTAATAATTCACCCCTCCACTTT	CATSRDPNNSPLHF
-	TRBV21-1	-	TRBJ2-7	TGTGCCAGCAGCAAAAATGGGTGGACAGGGTTTTACGAGCAGTACTTC	CASSKNGWTGFYEQYF
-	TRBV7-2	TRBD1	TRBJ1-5	TGTGCCAGCAGCCTCCGACAGGGAGGCAATCAGCCCCAGCATTTT	CASSLRQGGNQPQHF
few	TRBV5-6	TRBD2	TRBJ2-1	TGTGCCAGCAGCCGGGTCATCAGCGGGCGGGGGAATGAGCAGTTCTTC	CASSRVISGRGNEQFF
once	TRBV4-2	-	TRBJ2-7	TGTGCCAGCAGCCAAGATCTTGGCAGCTCCTACGAGCAGTACTTC	CASSQDLGSSYEQYF
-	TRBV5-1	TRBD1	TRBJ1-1	TGCGCCAGCAGCTCTACAGGGGGGAACACTGAAGCTTTCTTT	CASSSTGGNTEAFF
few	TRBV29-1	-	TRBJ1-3	TGCAGCGTTGGTCAGGGGATTGGAAACACCATATATTTT	CSVGQGIGNTIYF
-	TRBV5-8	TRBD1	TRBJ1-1	TGTGCCAGCAGCTCTGGACAGGGGGCTATGAACACTGAAGCTTTCTTT	CASSSGQGAMNTEAFF
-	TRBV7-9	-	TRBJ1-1	TGTGCCAGCAGCCCCTGGACACCGCCAAACACTGAAGCTTTCTTT	CASSPWTPPNTEAFF
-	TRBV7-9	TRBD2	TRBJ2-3	TGTGCCAGCAGCTTAACCGGGGGGGGCACAGATACGCAGTATTTT	CASSLTGGGTDTQYF
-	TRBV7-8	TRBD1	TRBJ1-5	TGTGCCAGCAGCTTAAGACAGGGTCAGCCCCAGCATTTT	CASSLRQGQPQHF
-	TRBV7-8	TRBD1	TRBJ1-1	TGTGCCAGCAGCTCTCCTGGACAGGGGCTGGAAGCTTTCTTT	CASSSPGQGLEAFF
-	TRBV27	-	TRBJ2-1	-	CASSSSGDRLNNEQFF
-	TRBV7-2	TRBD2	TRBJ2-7	TGTGCCAGCAGCCCAATGACGGTAGCGGGCGAGCAGTACTTC	CASSPMTVAGEQYF
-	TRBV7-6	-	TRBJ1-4	TGTGCCAGCAGCCCCTCCCCCCCAGCCGGGATTAGGGCTAATGAAAAACTGTTTTTT	CASSPSPPAGIRANEKLFF
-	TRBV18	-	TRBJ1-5	TGTGCCAGCTCCCCTCAGTCCGATCAGCCCCAGCATTTT	CASSPQSDQPQHF
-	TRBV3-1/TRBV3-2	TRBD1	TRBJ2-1	TGTGCCAGCAGCCTTAGGGGGGCCCGGGACAGGGGTTGGAATGAGCAGTTCTTC	CASSLRGARDRGWNEQFF
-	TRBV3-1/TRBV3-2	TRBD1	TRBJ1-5	TGTGCCAGCAGCCAAGATAGGACAGGTGGTGTGAGGCCCCAGCATTTT	CASSQDRTGGVRPQHF
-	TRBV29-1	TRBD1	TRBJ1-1	TGCAGCGTCGCCCAGGGGGCTCGGACTGAAGCTTTCTTT	CSVAQGARTEAFF
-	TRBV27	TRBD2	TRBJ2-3	TGTGCCAGCAGTTTACTGGCGGCGGGGGGGTCAGATACGCAGTATTTT	CASSLLAAGGSDTQYF
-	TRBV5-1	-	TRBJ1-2	TGCGCCAGCTTTGAGGGTAGAGGCAACTATGGCTACACCTTC	CASFEGRGNYGYTF
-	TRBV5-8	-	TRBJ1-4	TGTGCCAGCAGCTTTTCAGGGTGGGGTGAAAAACTGTTTTTT	CASSFSGWGEKLFF
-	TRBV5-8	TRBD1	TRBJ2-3	TGTGCCAGCAGCTTAGGGGGCCGCAGCACAGATACGCAGTATTTT	CASSLGGRSTDTQYF
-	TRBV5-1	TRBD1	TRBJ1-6	TGCGCCAGCAGCTTGGGACAGGGGGCTGTTAATTCACCCCTCCACTTT	CASSLGQGAVNSPLHF
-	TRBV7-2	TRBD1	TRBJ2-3	TGTGCCAGCAGCTTCACGGGACAGGGAAGAGATACGCAGTATTTT	CASSFTGQGRDTQYF
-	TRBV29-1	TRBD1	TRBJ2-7	TGCAGCGCTTACACGGGACAGCCTCCCTACGAGCAGTACTTC	CSAYTGQPPYEQYF
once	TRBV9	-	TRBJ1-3	TGTGCCAGCAGCACACGCGGTGGAAACACCATATATTTT	CASSTRGGNTIYF
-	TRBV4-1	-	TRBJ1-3	TGCGCCAGCAGCCAAGATCCAGCAGGCTCTGGAAACACCATATATTTT	CASSQDPAGSGNTIYF
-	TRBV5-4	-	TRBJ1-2	TGTGCCAGCAGCACTGGTCCGACAGGCGATTTAAAAGGCTACACCTTC	CASSTGPTGDLKGYTF
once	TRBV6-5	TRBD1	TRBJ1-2	TGTGCCAGCAGGGTGGGGACAGGGGTCTATGGCTACACCTTC	CASRVGTGVYGYTF
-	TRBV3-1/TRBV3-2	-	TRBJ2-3	TGTGCCAGCAGCCAGGATAGACTGACAGATACGCAGTATTTT	CASSQDRLTDTQYF
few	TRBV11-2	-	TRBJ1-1	TGTGCCAGCAGCACCAGAGGGGGGGTGACTGAAGCTTTCTTT	CASSTRGGVTEAFF
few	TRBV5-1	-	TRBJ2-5	TGCGCCAGCAGCTTGCCCCGGGGGGCCCAAGAGACCCAGTACTTC	CASSLPRGAQETQYF
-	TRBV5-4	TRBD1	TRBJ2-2	TGTGCCAGCACCGTGACAGGGGATTGGACCGGGGAGCTGTTTTTT	CASTVTGDWTGELFF
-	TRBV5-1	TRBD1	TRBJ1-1	TGCGCCAGTTACAGGGGGCCGGACACTGAAGCTTTCTTT	CASYRGPDTEAFF
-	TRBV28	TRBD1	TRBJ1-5	TGTGCCAGCAGGGGGGACAGGGGGCCAATGATACAAAATCAGCCCCAGCATTTT	CASRGDRGPMIQNQPQHF
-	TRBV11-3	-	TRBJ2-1	TGTGCCAGCAGCTTAGACTATGTGGGGGGGCCCTACAATGAGCAGTTCTTC	CASSLDYVGGPYNEQFF
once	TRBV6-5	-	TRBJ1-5	TGTGCCAGCAGATCCGGGGGGGTTGGTCAGCCCCAGCATTTT	CASRSGGVGQPQHF
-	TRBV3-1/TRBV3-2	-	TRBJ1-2	TGTGCCAGCAGCGGTGGACAGATTACAGACTATGGCTACACCTTC	CASSGGQITDYGYTF
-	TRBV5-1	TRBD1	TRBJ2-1	TGCGCCAGCAGCTTGACAGGGGGCTCCTACAATGAGCAGTTCTTC	CASSLTGGSYNEQFF
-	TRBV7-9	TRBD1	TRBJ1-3	TGTGCCAGCAGCCTTGCCGGACAGGGGGCCATATATTTT	CASSLAGQGAIYF
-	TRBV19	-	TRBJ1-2	TGTGCCAGTAGCCTTCGTGGGCCTAACTATGGCTACACCTTC	CASSLRGPNYGYTF
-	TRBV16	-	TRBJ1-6	TGTGCCAGCAGCCAATCAAGGGGGGGGCCCCTCCACTTT	CASSQSRGGPLHF